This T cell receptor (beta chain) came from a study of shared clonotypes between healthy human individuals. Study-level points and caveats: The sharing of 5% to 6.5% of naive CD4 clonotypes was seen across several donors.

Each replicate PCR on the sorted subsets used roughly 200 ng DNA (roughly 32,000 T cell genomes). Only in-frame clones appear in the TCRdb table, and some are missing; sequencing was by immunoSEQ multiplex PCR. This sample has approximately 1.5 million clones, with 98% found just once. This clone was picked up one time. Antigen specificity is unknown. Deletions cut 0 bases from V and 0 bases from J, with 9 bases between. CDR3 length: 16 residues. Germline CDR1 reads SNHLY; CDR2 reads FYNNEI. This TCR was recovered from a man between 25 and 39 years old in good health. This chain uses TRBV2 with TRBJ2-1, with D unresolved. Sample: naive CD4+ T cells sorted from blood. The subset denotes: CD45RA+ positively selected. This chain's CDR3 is CASSEALARSYNEQFF. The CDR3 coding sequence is TGTGCCAGCAGTGAAGCGCTTGCGCGCTCCTACAATGAGCAGTTCTTC. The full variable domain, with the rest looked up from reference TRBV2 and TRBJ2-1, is EPEVTQTPSHQVTQMGQEVILRCVPISNHLYFYWYRQILGQKVEFLVSFYNNEISEKSEIFDDQFSVERPDGSNFTLKIRSTKLEDSAMYFCASSEALARSYNEQFFGPGTRLTVL.